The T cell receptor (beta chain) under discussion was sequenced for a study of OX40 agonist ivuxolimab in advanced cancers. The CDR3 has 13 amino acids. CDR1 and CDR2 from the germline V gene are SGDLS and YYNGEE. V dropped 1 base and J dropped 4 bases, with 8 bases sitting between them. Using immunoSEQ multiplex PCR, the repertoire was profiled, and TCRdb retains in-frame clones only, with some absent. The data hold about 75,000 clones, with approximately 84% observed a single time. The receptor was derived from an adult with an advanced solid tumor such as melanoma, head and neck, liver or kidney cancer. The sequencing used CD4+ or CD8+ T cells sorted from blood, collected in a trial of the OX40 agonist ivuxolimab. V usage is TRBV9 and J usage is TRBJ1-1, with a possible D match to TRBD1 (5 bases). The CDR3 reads CASSVQGFTEAFF. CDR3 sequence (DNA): TGTGCCAGCAGCGTACAGGGTTTCACTGAAGCTTTCTTT. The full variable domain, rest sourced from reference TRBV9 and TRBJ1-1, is DSGVTQTPKHLITATGQRVTLRCSPRSGDLSVYWYQQSLDQGLQFLIQYYNGEERAKGNILERFSAQQFPDLHSELNLSSLELGDSALYFCASSVQGFTEAFFGQGTRLTVV.